The clone carrying this T cell receptor (beta chain) showed up many times. Its antigen is undetermined. Building the TCR beta libraries relied on iRepertoire HTBI primers, and CDR3 regions underwent Arm-PCR. In the original processing: Detected in the samples were 62 TRBV and approximately 14 TRBJ segments. TCRdb used MiXCR to reprocess the multiplex PCR reads, holding one entry per CDR3 protein. In this record, the V and J calls reflect TCRdb's handling and not the investigators' own analysis. This table holds 500,000 or so distinct CDR3 sequences, roughly 15% found once. The V gene's germline CDR1 is SQVTM and CDR2 ANQGSEA. Trimming cost V 5 bases and J 0 bases, with 17 bases left between them. This CDR3 contains 15 residues. The source of the sample is a study of regulatory T cells in long-lasting Graves disease. Study-wide background: The antithyroid drugs taken by newly diagnosed Graves' patients had been used for under 3 months. Study conclusions and caveats: Persistent Graves' disease cases displayed lower TCR diversity than newly diagnosed ones.

The time point is: newly diagnosed GD, antithyroid drugs for less than 3 months. There was RNA extracted from PBMCs, and the TCR library was made from it. The sample was also reused in another study, on T cells in Graves' hyperthyroidism and ophthalmopathy. Turning to that study: Clinical symptoms, serum thyroxine and TRAb, thyroid ultrasound and orbital computed tomography together formed the diagnostic basis.

The source is a man aged 35 to 55 with Graves disease. Here the sequenced sample was peripheral blood mononuclear cells (PBMCs), taken at new diagnosis, from a patient treated with antithyroid drugs. The V and J genes are TRBV29-1 and TRBJ2-7; D might be TRBD1 or TRBD2, each matching 6 bases. CDR3 region: CSVQEGRDNSYEQYF. As DNA, the CDR3 is TGCAGCGTTCAGGAGGGACGGGACAACTCCTACGAGCAGTACTTC.